Listed below are T cell receptor beta chains from one sample, sequenced in a study of regulatory T cells in long-lasting Graves disease. TCRdb re-analysed the multiplex PCR reads in MiXCR, keeping a single row per CDR3 protein. The sample holds 400,000 to 450,000 distinct CDR3 sequences, 16% seen once. These data also formed part of another study, on T cells in Graves' hyperthyroidism and ophthalmopathy.

The source was peripheral blood mononuclear cells (PBMCs), collected at new diagnosis, from a patient treated with antithyroid drugs. The origin of the receptors is a woman in her 30s with Graves disease. Each CDR3 is given with its conserved first and last residue. The D gene is left open where the match is weak. Expanded clones are given a class, and other clones once, few, many or no size at all.

d_call	v_call	clone_size	j_call	cdr3_nt	cdr3_aa
TRBD2	TRBV24-1	-	TRBJ2-1	TGTGCCACCAGTGATTTGAATTCCCGAAGCGGGAGTTCCTACAATGAGCAGTTCTTC	CATSDLNSRSGSSYNEQFF
TRBD1	TRBV10-3	many	TRBJ1-1	TGTGCCATCAGAGGGACAGGGGATCACACTGAAGCTTTCTTT	CAIRGTGDHTEAFF
TRBD1	TRBV19	-	TRBJ1-2	TGTGCCAGCGGGGGGACAGCTTATGACTACACCTTC	CASGGTAYDYTF
-	TRBV5-1	many	TRBJ1-1	TGCGCCAGCAGCCAACTTCAGAACACTGAAGCTTTCTTT	CASSQLQNTEAFF
TRBD1	TRBV19	few	TRBJ1-5	TGTGCCAGTAGCGGGGTTGAGGGGGCGATTCAGCCCCAGCATTTT	CASSGVEGAIQPQHF
TRBD2	TRBV6-1	few	TRBJ2-5	TGTGCCAGCACCGGGACTAGCGGGAGGGCCAGCGCAGAGACCCAGTACTTC	CASTGTSGRASAETQYF
-	TRBV5-5	-	TRBJ2-6	TGTGCCAGCAGCTTGGAGGCCTGGTCTGGGGCCAACGTCCTGACTTTC	CASSLEAWSGANVLTF
-	TRBV25-1	-	TRBJ2-7	TGTGCCAGCAGTGAATTGGGACACTACTACGAGCAGTACTTC	CASSELGHYYEQYF
-	TRBV6-2/TRBV6-3	-	TRBJ1-2	TGTGCCAGCAGTTACTTAGGGGACGGACTCTATGGCTACACCTTC	CASSYLGDGLYGYTF
-	TRBV7-9	once	TRBJ2-5	TGTGCCAGCAGCTTTAGTCAGGGAAAAGAGACCCAGTACTTC	CASSFSQGKETQYF